This entry describes one T cell receptor beta chain. Its antigen is unidentified. CD4+ T cells from unexposed donors were obtained before the COVID-19 pandemic (2011-2018). After around nine days of culture, CD4+ T cells were isolated. Each well had two million PBMCs in around 5% human AB serum with IL-2. The assay was immunoSEQ multiplex PCR, and TCRdb's table has in-frame clones only and misses some. The table has 25,000 to 30,000 clones, 74% seen once. This sample is part of a study of CD4 T cells in relation to SARS-CoV-2 and coronaviruses. Study-level points and caveats: Monoreactive clones expanded significantly more to SARS-CoV-2 than crossreactive clones did.

The junction had 1 base not matched to a gene; V was cut back by 6 bases and J by 5 bases. Looked up from germline, CDR1 is MGHDK and CDR2 is SYGVNS. CDR3 length equals 13 residues. What was sequenced was CD4+ T cells from PBMCs, cultured in vitro. This receptor was taken from a human donor in good health. The chain has TRBV25-1 and TRBJ1-6; TRBD1 agrees at 7 bases. CDR3 sequence (DNA): TGTGCCAGCAGAGACAGGGATAATTCACCCCTCCACTTT. Translation gives CASRDRDNSPLHF.